This passage covers 11 T cell receptor beta chains from one sample sequenced in a study of T cell responses to AZD1222 COVID-19 vaccine. TCRdb keeps only in-frame clones here, not all; method: immunoSEQ multiplex PCR. Among roughly 90,000 clones listed, 80% to 90% were seen once. The sample was peripheral blood, taken 28 days after the second AZD1222 dose. The receptor source for this set is an adult who received the AZD1222 COVID-19 vaccine.

V is TRBV9 and J is TRBJ1-5; tentative D call: TRBD1 (5 bases). This CDR3 region has 13 residues. The ends were cut back, 0 bases at V and 6 bases at J, with 7 bases in the middle. Germline lookup yields CDR1 SGDLS and CDR2 YYNGEE. The CDR3 coding sequence is TGTGCCAGCAGCGTAGGGGGGACTCAGCCCCAGCATTTT. Protein sequence: CASSVGGTQPQHF. The full variable domain, completed using reference TRBV9 and TRBJ1-5, is DSGVTQTPKHLITATGQRVTLRCSPRSGDLSVYWYQQSLDQGLQFLIQYYNGEERAKGNILERFSAQQFPDLHSELNLSSLELGDSALYFCASSVGGTQPQHFGDGTRLSIL.

This chain uses TRBV7-3 with TRBJ1-2; 7 nucleotides line up with TRBD1. After removal of 5 bases from V and 7 bases from J, the junction contained 7 bases not matched to a gene. CDR3 size: 13 residues. The germline V gene has CDR1 SGHTA and CDR2 FQGTGA. CDR3 DNA sequence: TGTGCCAGCAGCCCAGAAGGGGGCACTGGCTACACCTTC. As protein: CASSPEGGTGYTF. The whole variable domain, remainder taken from reference TRBV7-3 and TRBJ1-2, is GAGVSQTPSNKVTEKGKYVELRCDPISGHTALYWYRQSLGQGPEFLIYFQGTGAADDSGLPNDRFFAVRPEGSVSTLKIQRTERGDSAVYLCASSPEGGTGYTFGSGTRLTVV.

This clone was recorded a few times. The rearrangement joins TRBV6-5 to TRBJ2-3; no reliable D call. V lost 6 bases and J 5 bases, leaving 12 bases between the germline ends. CDR1 MNHEY and CDR2 SVGAGI come from the germline V gene. The CDR3 length is 13 residues. The CDR3 region has the DNA TGTGCCAGCAGCCGAAGTAAAAAAGATACGCAGTATTTT. This sequence encodes CASSRSKKDTQYF.

The chain uses TRBV5-6 and TRBJ2-5; D possibly corresponds to TRBD2 (6 bases). Germline CDR1 reads SGHDT; CDR2 reads YYEEEE. Trimming removed 5 bases at V and 5 bases at J, with 16 bases between. The CDR3 spans 14 residues. In DNA, the CDR3 is TGTGCCAGCAGATCACAGTCGGCGGGGGAGACCCAGTACTTC. Amino acid sequence: CASRSQSAGETQYF.

This clone was detected once. The gene calls are TRBV4-1 and TRBJ1-3; tentatively, D is TRBD1 (5 bases). The CDR3 has 15 amino acids. The germline V gene has CDR1 MGHRA and CDR2 YSYEKL. V was clipped by 0 bases and J by 2 bases, with 8 bases between them. The CDR3 sequence is CASSQDGGTGNTIYF. CDR3 DNA sequence: TGCGCCAGCAGCCAAGATGGGGGGACTGGAAACACCATATATTTT.

The rearrangement joins TRBV19 to TRBJ1-1; D may be TRBD1 (5 bases). Germline V CDR1 and CDR2: LNHDA, SQIVND (reference sequence). This CDR3 is built from 12 residues. Trimming left V 7 bases short and J 10 bases short, with 16 bases between. The CDR3 region has the DNA TGTGCCAGTAACACCCAAGGGGCGGGAGCTTTCTTT. Encoded protein: CASNTQGAGAFF.

This sequence joins TRBV28 and TRBJ1-1; tentative D call: TRBD1 (5 bases). V was clipped by 2 bases and J by 4 bases, with 17 bases between them. Germline lookup yields CDR1 MDHEN and CDR2 SYDVKM. The CDR3 covers 16 residues. CDR3 sequence reads: CASSLPRYGAGTEAFF. The CDR3 DNA reads as TGTGCCAGCAGTTTACCCCGATACGGGGCGGGCACTGAAGCTTTCTTT. The whole variable domain, filled in from reference TRBV28 and TRBJ1-1, reads DVKVTQSSRYLVKRTGEKVFLECVQDMDHENMFWYRQDPGLGLRLIYFSYDVKMKEKGDIPEGYSVSREKKERFSLILESASTNQTSMYLCASSLPRYGAGTEAFFGQGTRLTVV.

The rearrangement uses TRBV11-2 and TRBJ2-3; D may be TRBD1 or TRBD2 (6 bases each). CDR1 SGHAT and CDR2 FQNNGV come from the germline V gene. This CDR3 spans 15 amino acids. V was pared by 2 bases and J by 2 bases, with 11 bases between. The CDR3 here is CASSLRGASTDTQYF. DNA for the CDR3: TGTGCCAGCAGCTTAAGGGGGGCCTCCACAGATACGCAGTATTTT.

The chain carries TRBV3-1 (or the pseudogene TRBV3-2) and TRBJ1-3, with 7 bases aligning to TRBD1. In germline, CDR1 is LGHDT, CDR2 YNNKEL (reference sequence). This CDR3 has 14 residues. J lost 1 base, V lost 4 bases, and 1 base had no gene match. The CDR3 coding sequence is TGTGCCAGCAGCCTGGGACAGTCTGGAAACACCATATATTTT. This translates into CASSLGQSGNTIYF.

The chain joins TRBV7-3 to TRBJ1-2, with a possible D match to TRBD1 (5 bases). This CDR3 has 13 residues. Trimming shortened V by 2 bases and J by 8 bases, and 12 bases separated the two germline ends. Germline V gives CDR1 SGHTA, CDR2 FQGTGA. Here the CDR3 reads CASSLGIGDGYTF. As DNA, the CDR3 is TGTGCCAGCAGCTTAGGGATCGGGGACGGCTACACCTTC.

In DNA form, the CDR3 reads TGTGCCAGCAGGACCAAAGGGACAGGAGCACAGTACAATGAGCAGTTCTTC. This encodes CASRTKGTGAQYNEQFF. This chain joins TRBV13 and TRBJ2-1; TRBD1 matches at 8 bases. CDR1 and CDR2 from the germline V gene are PRHDT and FYEKMQ (reference sequence). The length of the CDR3 is 17 residues. V gave up 6 bases and J gave up 4 bases; unmatched junction bases: 14.